These 10 T cell receptor beta chains were sequenced from one sample in a study of identical twins. TCRdb reanalysed the 5' RACE reads using MiXCR and keeps one entry per CDR3 protein. This sample has 400,000 to 550,000 distinct CDR3 sequences, with less than 25% found just once. These same records also appear under a second study, on T cells expressing NK-cell markers.

The source material was CD4+ T cells sorted from blood. The receptors shown here come from a woman under 30 in good health.

The gene calls are TRBV18 and TRBJ1-5; 10 positions match TRBD1. The CDR3 contains 16 residues. V was pared by 6 bases and J by 1 base, with 6 bases of the junction left unmatched. Germline V lookup: CDR1 KGHSH, CDR2 LQKENI. The CDR3 reads CASSSTGGASNQPQHF. As DNA, the CDR3 is TGTGCCAGCTCCTCGACAGGGGGCGCGAGCAATCAGCCCCAGCATTTT.

This rearrangement joins TRBV5-1 to TRBJ2-5; D gene uncertain. The CDR3 length is 13 residues. CDR1 SGHRS and CDR2 YFSETQ come from the germline V gene. Trimming left V 2 bases short and J 4 bases short, with 9 bases between. The CDR3 reads CASSLMSRETQYF. Written as DNA, the CDR3 is TGCGCCAGCAGCTTAATGAGTCGAGAGACCCAGTACTTC. Full variable domain (missing parts from reference TRBV5-1 and TRBJ2-5): KAGVTQTPRYLIKTRGQQVTLSCSPISGHRSVSWYQQTPGQGLQFLFEYFSETQRNKGNFPGRFSGRQFSNSRSEMNVSTLELGDSALYLCASSLMSRETQYFGPGTRLLVL.

The chain has TRBV20-1 and TRBJ2-7, with D tentatively TRBD1 (5 bases). V shed 6 bases and J shed 0 bases, with 12 bases lying between them. The CDR3 spans 13 residues. Germline-derived CDR1 and CDR2 are DFQATT and SNEGSKA (reference sequence). The CDR3, as DNA: TGCAGTGCCCGACGACAGATCTCCTACGAGCAGTACTTC. Translation: CSARRQISYEQYF.

The sample holds a few counts of this clonotype. The chain has TRBV12-3 or TRBV12-4 and TRBJ1-1; possibly TRBD1 for D (6 bases). The ends were cut back, 6 bases at V and 1 base at J, with 15 bases in the middle. This CDR3 is built from 15 residues. CDR3 sequence: CASSLLRGRNTEAFF. In DNA form, the CDR3 reads TGTGCCAGCAGCCTCCTCAGGGGAAGGAACACTGAAGCTTTCTTT.

The rearrangement uses TRBV10-3 and TRBJ2-7; 8 nucleotides match TRBD2. Germline loops: CDR1 ENHRY, CDR2 SYGVKD. With 11 bases clipped from V and 6 bases from J, the junction kept 12 bases outside the gene matches. This CDR3 contains 13 residues. The CDR3 here is CASRGREVREQYF. The DNA of the CDR3 is TGTGCCTCCCGAGGGCGGGAGGTTCGCGAGCAGTACTTC.

This clonotype was counted between two and nine times. The CDR3, as DNA: TGTGCCAGCAGCCCGGGGGACAGTCGGAGGGAGCTGTTTTTT. Translated, it gives CASSPGDSRRELFF. The chain links TRBV7-2 to TRBJ2-2; tentative D call: TRBD1 (7 bases). Per the germline V gene, CDR1 is SGHTA and CDR2 is FQGNSA. This CDR3 has 14 residues. V was trimmed by 5 bases and J by 9 bases, leaving 16 bases between them.

The CDR3 loop is CASRKSGSNEQFF. The DNA of the CDR3 is TGTGCCAGCCGGAAGAGCGGAAGCAATGAGCAGTTCTTC. J is TRBJ2-1 and V is TRBV7-2, with D perhaps TRBD2 (5 bases). Germline V gives CDR1 SGHTA, CDR2 FQGNSA. V lost 8 bases and J 6 bases, leaving 14 bases between the germline ends. This CDR3 region has 13 residues. Filled out from reference TRBV7-2 and TRBJ2-1, the complete variable domain reads GAGVSQSPSNKVTEKGKDVELRCDPISGHTALYWYRQSLGQGLEFLIYFQGNSAPDKSGLPSDRFSAERTGGSVSTLTIQRTQQEDSAVYLCASRKSGSNEQFFGPGTRLTVL.

V and J are TRBV12-3 or TRBV12-4 and TRBJ2-2; 9 bases are a match to TRBD2. This CDR3 is built from 18 residues. The CDR3 DNA sequence: TGTACCATCAGTCGGTCTGGGCTAGCGGGGACCAACACCGGGGAGCTGTTTTTT. Protein: CTISRSGLAGTNTGELFF.

This clonotype has just a few counts. The chain recombines TRBV28 with TRBJ1-1, with D possibly being TRBD1 (6 bases). Germline CDR1 MDHEN, CDR2 SYDVKM. Trimming pared 3 bases from V and 4 bases from J, leaving 15 bases between. The CDR3 covers 15 residues. CDR3 sequence reads: CASSFRGEIGTEAFF. The DNA for the CDR3 is TGTGCCAGCAGTTTCAGGGGAGAGATCGGCACTGAAGCTTTCTTT.

The table lists this clonotype with a count of one. This CDR3 reads CASSPRWSNQPQHF. Here the CDR3 DNA reads TGTGCCAGCAGCCCCAGATGGAGCAATCAGCCCCAGCATTTT. This sequence joins TRBV5-6 and TRBJ1-5; D gene unclear. From germline, CDR1 is SGHDT and CDR2 YYEEEE. The CDR3 has 14 amino acids. Trimming removed 4 bases from V and 1 base from J, with 9 bases in between.